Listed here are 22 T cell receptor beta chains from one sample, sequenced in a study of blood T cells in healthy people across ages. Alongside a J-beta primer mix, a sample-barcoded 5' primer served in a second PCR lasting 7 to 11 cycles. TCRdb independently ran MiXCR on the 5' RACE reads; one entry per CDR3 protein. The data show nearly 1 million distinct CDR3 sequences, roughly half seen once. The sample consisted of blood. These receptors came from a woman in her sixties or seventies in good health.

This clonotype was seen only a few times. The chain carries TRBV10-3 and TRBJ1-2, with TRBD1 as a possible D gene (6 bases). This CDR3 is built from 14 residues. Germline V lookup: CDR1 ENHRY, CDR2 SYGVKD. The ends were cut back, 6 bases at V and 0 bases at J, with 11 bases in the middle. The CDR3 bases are TGTGCCATCAGCGGGGGGCAAACTAACTATGGCTACACCTTC. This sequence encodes CAISGGQTNYGYTF.

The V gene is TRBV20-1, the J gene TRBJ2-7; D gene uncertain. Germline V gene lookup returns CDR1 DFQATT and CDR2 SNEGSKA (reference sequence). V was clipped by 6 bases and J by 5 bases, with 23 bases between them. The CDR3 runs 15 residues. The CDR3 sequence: CSAPRSVSVFNEQYF. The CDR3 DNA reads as TGCAGTGCCCCTAGGTCTGTGAGTGTTTTCAACGAGCAGTACTTC.

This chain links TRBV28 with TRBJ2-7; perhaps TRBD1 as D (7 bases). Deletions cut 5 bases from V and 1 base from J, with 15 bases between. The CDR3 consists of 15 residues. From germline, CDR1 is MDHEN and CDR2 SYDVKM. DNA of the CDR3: TGTGCCAGCAGTAGCCAAGCAGGGGGGTCCTACGAGCAGTACTTC. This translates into CASSSQAGGSYEQYF.

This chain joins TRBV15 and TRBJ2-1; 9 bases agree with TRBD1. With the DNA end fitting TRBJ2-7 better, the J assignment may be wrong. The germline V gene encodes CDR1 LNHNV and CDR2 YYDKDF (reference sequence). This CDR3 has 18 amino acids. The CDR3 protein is CATSSPNTGGISYNEQYF. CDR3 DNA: TGTGCCACCAGCAGCCCCAATACAGGGGGCATAAGCTACAATGAGCAGTACTTC.

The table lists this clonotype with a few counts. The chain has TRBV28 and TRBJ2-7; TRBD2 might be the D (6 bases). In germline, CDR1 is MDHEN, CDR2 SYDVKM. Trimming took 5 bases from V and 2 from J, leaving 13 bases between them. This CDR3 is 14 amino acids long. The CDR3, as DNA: TGTGCCAGCAGTCTCGGGAGTCCCCCCTACGAGCAGTACTTC. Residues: CASSLGSPPYEQYF.

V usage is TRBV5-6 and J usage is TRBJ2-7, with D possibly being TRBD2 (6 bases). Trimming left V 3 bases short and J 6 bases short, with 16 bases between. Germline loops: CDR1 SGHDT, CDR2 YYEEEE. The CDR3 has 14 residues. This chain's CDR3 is CASSSGLPALEQYF. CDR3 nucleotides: TGTGCCAGCAGCTCGGGACTCCCGGCGCTCGAGCAGTACTTC.

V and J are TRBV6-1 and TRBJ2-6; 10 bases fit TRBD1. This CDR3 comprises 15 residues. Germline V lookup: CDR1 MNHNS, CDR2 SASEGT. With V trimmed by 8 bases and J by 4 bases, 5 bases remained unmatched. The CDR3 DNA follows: TGTGCCAGCCGACAGGGGGCAACCGGGGCCAACGTCCTGACTTTC. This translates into CASRQGATGANVLTF.

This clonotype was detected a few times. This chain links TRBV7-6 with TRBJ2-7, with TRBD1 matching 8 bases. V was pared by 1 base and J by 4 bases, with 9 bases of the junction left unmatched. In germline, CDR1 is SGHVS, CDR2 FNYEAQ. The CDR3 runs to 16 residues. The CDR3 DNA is TGTGCCAGCAGCTTAGGGGCGGGACAGGAGGTTTACGAGCAGTACTTC. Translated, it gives CASSLGAGQEVYEQYF.

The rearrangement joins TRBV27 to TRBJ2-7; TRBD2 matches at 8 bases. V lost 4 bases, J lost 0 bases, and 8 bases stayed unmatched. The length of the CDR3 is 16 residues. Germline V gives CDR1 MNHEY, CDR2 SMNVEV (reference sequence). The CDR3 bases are TGTGCCAGCAGTTCCCTCCGCGGGAGGAGCTCCTACGAGCAGTACTTC. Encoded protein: CASSSLRGRSSYEQYF.

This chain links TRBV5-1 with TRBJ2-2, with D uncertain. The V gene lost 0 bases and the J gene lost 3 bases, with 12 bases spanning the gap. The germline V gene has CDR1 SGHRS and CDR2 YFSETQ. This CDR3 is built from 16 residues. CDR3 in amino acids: CASSLDGGKHTGELFF. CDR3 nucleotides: TGCGCCAGCAGCTTGGATGGTGGGAAGCACACCGGGGAGCTGTTTTTT. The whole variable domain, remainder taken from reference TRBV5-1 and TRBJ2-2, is KAGVTQTPRYLIKTRGQQVTLSCSPISGHRSVSWYQQTPGQGLQFLFEYFSETQRNKGNFPGRFSGRQFSNSRSEMNVSTLELGDSALYLCASSLDGGKHTGELFFGEGSRLTVL.

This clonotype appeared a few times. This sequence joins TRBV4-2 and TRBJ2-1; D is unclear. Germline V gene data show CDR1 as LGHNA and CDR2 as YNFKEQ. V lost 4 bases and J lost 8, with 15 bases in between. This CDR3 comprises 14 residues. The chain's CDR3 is CASSPGVVFDEQFF. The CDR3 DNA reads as TGTGCCAGCAGCCCTGGGGTAGTATTTGATGAGCAGTTCTTC.

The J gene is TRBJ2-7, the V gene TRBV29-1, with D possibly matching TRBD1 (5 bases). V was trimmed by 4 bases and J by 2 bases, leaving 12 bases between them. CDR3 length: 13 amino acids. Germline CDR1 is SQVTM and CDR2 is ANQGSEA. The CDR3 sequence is CSVAVAGTYEQYF. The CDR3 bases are TGCAGCGTTGCGGTAGCAGGGACCTACGAGCAGTACTTC.

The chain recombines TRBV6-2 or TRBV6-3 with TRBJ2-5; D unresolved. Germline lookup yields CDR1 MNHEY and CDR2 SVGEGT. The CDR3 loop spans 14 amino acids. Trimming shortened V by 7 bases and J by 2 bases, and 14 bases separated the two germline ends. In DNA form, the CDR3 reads TGTGCCAGCACCCTTGGGCAGATACAAGAGACCCAGTACTTC. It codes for CASTLGQIQETQYF.

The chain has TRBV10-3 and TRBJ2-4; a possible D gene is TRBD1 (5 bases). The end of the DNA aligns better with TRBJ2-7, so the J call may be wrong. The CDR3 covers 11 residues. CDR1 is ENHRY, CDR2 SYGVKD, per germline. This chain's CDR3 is CAISQGDEQYF. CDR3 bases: TGTGCCATCAGTCAAGGGGACGAGCAGTACTTC.

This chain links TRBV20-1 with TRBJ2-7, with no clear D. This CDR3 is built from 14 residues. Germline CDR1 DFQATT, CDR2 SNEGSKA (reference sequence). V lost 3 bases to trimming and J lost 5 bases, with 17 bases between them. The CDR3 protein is CSARPYDGLDEQYF. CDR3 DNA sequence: TGCAGTGCTAGGCCCTACGACGGGTTGGACGAGCAGTACTTC.

CDR3 nucleotide sequence: TGTGCCAGCAACCCCAGCCGAGAGGCCGGGGAGCTGTTTTTT. Translating gives CASNPSREAGELFF. The V gene is TRBV28, the J gene TRBJ2-2; D is unclear. This CDR3 comprises 14 residues. The germline V and J ends were trimmed by 7 bases and 6 bases, with 15 bases remaining between them. Germline lookup yields CDR1 MDHEN and CDR2 SYDVKM.

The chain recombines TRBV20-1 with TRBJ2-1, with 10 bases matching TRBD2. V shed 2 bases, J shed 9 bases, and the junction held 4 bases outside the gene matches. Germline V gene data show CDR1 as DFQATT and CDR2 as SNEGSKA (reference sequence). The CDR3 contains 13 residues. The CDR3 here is CSARLAGVVEQFF. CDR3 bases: TGCAGTGCTAGACTAGCGGGAGTAGTTGAGCAGTTCTTC.

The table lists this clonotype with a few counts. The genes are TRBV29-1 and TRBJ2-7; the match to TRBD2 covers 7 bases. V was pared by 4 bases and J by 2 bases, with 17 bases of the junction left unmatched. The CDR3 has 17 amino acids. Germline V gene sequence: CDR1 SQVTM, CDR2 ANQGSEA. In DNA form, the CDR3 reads TGCAGCGTTGCGTCAGGGATTAGGCGGGAGTCACCCTACGAGCAGTACTTC. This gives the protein CSVASGIRRESPYEQYF.

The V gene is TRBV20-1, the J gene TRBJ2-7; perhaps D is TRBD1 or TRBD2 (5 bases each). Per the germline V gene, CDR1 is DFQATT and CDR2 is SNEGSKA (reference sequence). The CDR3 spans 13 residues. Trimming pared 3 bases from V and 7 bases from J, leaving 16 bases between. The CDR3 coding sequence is TGCAGTGCTAGGGGGACGGCGTTTCGGGAGCAGTACTTC. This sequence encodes CSARGTAFREQYF.

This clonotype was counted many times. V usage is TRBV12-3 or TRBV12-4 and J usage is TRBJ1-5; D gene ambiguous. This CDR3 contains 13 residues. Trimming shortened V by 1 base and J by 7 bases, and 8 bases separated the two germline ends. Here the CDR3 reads CASSLGGSQPQHF. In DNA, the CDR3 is TGTGCCAGCAGTTTAGGGGGTAGCCAGCCCCAGCATTTT.

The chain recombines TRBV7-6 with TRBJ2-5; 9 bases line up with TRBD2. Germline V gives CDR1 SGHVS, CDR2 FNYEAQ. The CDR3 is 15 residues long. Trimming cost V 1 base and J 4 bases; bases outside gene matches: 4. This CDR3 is CASSLGGLASETQYF. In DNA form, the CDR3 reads TGTGCCAGCAGCTTAGGGGGACTAGCTTCAGAGACCCAGTACTTC.

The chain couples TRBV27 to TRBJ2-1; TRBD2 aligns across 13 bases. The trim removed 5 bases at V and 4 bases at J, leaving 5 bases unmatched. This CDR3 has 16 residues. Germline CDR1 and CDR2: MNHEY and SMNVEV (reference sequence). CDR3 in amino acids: CASSARLAGGYNEQFF. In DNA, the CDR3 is TGTGCCAGCAGTGCGCGACTAGCGGGAGGTTACAATGAGCAGTTCTTC.